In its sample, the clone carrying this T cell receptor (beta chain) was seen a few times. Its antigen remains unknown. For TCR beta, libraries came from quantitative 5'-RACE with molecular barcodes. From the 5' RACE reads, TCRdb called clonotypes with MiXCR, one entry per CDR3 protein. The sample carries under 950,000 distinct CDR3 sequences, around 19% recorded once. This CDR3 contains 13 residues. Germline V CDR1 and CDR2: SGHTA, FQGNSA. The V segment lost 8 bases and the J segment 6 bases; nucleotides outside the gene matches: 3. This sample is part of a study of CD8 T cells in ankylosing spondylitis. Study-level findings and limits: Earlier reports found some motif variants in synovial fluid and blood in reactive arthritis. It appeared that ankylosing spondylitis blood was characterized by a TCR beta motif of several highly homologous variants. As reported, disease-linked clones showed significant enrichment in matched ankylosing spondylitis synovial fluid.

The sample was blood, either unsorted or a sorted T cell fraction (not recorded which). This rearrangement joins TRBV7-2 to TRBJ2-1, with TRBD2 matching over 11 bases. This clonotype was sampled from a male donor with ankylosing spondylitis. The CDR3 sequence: CASFSGGANEQFF. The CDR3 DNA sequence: TGTGCCAGCTTTAGCGGGGGGGCCAATGAGCAGTTCTTC.